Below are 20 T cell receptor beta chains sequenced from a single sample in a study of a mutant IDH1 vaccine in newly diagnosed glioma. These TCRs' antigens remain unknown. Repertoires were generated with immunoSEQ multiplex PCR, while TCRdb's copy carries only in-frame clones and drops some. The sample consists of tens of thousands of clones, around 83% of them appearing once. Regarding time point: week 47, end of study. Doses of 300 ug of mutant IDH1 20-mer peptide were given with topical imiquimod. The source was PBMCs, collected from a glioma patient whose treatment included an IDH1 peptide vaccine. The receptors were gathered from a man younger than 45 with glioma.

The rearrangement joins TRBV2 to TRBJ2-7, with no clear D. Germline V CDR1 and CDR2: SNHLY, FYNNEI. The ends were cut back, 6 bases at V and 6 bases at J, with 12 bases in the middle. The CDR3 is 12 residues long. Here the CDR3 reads CASSAYLTEQYF. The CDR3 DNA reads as TGTGCCAGCAGCGCTTACTTAACCGAGCAGTACTTC.

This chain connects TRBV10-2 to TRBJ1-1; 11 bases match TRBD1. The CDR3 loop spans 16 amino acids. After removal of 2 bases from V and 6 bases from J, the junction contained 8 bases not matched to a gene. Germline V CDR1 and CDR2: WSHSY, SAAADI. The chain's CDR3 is CASSEVSLGQGAEAFF. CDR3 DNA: TGCGCCAGCAGTGAGGTGTCTTTGGGACAGGGGGCTGAAGCTTTCTTT.

The DNA for the CDR3 is TGCGCCAGCAGCTCGGACGCTAGGAGGTCCAATGAGCAGTTCTTC. This translates into CASSSDARRSNEQFF. The rearrangement joins TRBV5-1 to TRBJ2-1; possibly TRBD2 for D (5 bases). The CDR3 sequence is 15 residues long. Trimming shortened V by 3 bases and J by 6 bases, and 16 bases separated the two germline ends. Per germline, CDR1 SGHRS and CDR2 YFSETQ.

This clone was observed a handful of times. The chain's CDR3 is CASSQLGLQAPGRSNQPQHF. CDR3 nucleotide sequence: TGCGCCAGCAGCCAGTTGGGCCTCCAAGCTCCGGGACGGAGCAATCAGCCCCAGCATTTT. The chain joins TRBV4-1 to TRBJ1-5; a possible D gene is TRBD1 (5 bases). The germline V gene encodes CDR1 MGHRA and CDR2 YSYEKL. CDR3 size: 20 residues. V was cut by 3 bases and J by 1 base, with 25 bases left in between.

The CDR3 coding sequence is TGCAGCTGGGGCAGGCGACCTTTGAATCAGCCCCAGCATTTT. Translated, it gives CSWGRRPLNQPQHF. This sequence joins TRBV29-1 and TRBJ1-5, with D possibly TRBD1 on 5 matching bases. The CDR3 consists of 14 residues. Trimming cost V 8 bases and J 4 bases, with 18 bases left between them. Germline CDR1 SQVTM, CDR2 ANQGSEA. Full variable domain (missing parts from reference TRBV29-1 and TRBJ1-5): SAVISQKPSRDICQRGTSLTIQCQVDSQVTMMFWYRQQPGQSLTLIATANQGSEATYESGFVIDKFPISRPNLTFSTLTVSNMSPEDSSIYLCSWGRRPLNQPQHFGDGTRLSIL.

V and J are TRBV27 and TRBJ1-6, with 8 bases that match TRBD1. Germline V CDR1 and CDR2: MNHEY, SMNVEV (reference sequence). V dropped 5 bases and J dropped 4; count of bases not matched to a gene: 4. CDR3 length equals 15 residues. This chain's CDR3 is CASSGQGLYNSPLHF. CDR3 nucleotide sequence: TGTGCCAGCAGTGGACAGGGCTTGTATAATTCACCCCTCCACTTT.

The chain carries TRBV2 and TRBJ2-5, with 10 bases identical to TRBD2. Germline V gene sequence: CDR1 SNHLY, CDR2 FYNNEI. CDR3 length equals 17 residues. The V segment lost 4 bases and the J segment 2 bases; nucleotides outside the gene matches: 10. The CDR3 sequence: CASSARIGLAAQETQYF. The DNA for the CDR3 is TGTGCCAGCAGTGCGCGTATCGGACTAGCGGCTCAAGAGACCCAGTACTTC.

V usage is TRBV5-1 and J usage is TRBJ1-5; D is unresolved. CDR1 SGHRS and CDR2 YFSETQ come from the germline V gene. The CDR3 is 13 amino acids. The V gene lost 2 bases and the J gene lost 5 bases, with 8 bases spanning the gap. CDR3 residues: CASSFDIDQPQHF. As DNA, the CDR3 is TGCGCCAGCAGCTTTGACATAGATCAGCCCCAGCATTTT.

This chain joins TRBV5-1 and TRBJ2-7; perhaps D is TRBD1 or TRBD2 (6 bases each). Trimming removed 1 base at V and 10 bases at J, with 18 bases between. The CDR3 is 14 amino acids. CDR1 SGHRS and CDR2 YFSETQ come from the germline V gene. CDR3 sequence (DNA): TGCGCCAGCAGCTTGCAGCTGGCAGGGGAGGACCAGTACTTC. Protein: CASSLQLAGEDQYF.

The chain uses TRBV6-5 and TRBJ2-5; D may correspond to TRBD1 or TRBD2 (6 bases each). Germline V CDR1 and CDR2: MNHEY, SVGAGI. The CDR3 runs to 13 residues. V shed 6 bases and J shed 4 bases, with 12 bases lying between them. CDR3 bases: TGTGCCAGCAGGATCGGGGGCACAGAGACCCAGTACTTC. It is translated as CASRIGGTETQYF.

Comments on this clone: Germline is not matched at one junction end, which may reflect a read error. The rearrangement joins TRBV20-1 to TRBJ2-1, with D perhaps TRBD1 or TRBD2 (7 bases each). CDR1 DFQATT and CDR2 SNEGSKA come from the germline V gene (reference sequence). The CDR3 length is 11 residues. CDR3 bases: TGCAGTGCTCTCAGGGGGGGACGAAGGATCTTC. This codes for CSALRGGRRIF.

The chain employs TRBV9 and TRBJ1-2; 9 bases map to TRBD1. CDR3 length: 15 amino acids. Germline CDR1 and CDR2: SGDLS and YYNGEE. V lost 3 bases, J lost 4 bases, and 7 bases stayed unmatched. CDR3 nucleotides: TGTGCCAGCAGCGGACCCTTGGGACAGGGCTATGGCTACACCTTC. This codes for CASSGPLGQGYGYTF.

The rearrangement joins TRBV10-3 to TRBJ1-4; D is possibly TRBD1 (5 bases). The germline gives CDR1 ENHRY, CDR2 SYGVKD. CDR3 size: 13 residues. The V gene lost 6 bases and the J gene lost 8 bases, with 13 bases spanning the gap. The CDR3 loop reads CAIREGNEEKLFF. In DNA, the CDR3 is TGTGCCATCAGGGAGGGGAATGAAGAAAAACTGTTTTTT.

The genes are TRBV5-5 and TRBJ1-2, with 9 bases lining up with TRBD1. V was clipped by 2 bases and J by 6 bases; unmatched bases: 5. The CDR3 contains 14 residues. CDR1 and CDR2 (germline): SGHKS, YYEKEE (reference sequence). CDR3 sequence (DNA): TGTGCCAGCAGCTTACCCGGGACAGGGAATGGCTACACCTTC. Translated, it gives CASSLPGTGNGYTF.

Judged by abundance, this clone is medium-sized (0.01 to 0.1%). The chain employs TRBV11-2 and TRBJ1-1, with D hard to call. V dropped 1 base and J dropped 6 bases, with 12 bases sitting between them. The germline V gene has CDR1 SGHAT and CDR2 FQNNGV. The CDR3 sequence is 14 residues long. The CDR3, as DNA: TGTGCCAGCAGCTTAGGGGAGGTGGGAGCTGAAGCTTTCTTT. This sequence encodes CASSLGEVGAEAFF.

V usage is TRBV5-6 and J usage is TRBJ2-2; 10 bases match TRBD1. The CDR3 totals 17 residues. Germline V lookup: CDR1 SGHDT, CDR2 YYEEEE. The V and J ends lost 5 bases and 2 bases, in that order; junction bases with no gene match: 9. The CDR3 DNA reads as TGTGCCAGCAGGTCCGACCGGGACAGGGGCAACACCGGGGAGCTGTTTTTT. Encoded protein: CASRSDRDRGNTGELFF.

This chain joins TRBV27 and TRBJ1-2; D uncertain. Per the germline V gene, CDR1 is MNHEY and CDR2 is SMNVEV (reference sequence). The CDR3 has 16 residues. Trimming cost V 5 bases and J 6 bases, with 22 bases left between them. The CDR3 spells CASSPDRRTPQNGYTF. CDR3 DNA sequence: TGTGCCAGCAGTCCAGATCGAAGGACCCCTCAGAATGGCTACACCTTC.

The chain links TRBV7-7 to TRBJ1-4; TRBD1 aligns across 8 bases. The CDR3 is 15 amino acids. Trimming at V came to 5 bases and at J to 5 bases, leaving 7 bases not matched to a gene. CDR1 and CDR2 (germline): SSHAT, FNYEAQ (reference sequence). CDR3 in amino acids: CASSPGQGRNEKLFF. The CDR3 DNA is TGTGCCAGCAGCCCCGGACAGGGCAGGAATGAAAAACTGTTTTTT.

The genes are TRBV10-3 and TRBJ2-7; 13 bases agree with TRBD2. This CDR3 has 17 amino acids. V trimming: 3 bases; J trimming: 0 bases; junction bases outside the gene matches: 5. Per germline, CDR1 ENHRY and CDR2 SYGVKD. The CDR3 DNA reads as TGTGCCATCAGTGACTGGACTAGCGGGGGTAGCTCCTACGAGCAGTACTTC. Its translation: CAISDWTSGGSSYEQYF.

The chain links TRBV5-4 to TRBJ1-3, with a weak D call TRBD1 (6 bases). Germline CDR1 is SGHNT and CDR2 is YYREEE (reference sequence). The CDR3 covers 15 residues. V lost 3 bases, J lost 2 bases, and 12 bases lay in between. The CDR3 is CASSSRDNPGNTIYF. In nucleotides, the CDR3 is TGTGCCAGCAGCTCCCGGGACAACCCTGGAAACACCATATATTTT.